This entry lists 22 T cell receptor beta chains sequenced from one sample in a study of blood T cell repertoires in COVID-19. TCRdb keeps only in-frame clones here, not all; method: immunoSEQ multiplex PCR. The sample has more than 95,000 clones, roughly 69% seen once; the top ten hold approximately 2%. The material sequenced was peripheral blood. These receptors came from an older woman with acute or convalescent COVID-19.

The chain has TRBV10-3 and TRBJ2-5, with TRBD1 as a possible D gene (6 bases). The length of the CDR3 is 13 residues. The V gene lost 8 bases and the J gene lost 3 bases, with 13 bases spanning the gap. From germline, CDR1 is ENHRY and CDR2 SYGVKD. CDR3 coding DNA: TGTGCCATCGGTGGGGACAAAGAAGAGACCCAGTACTTC. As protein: CAIGGDKEETQYF.

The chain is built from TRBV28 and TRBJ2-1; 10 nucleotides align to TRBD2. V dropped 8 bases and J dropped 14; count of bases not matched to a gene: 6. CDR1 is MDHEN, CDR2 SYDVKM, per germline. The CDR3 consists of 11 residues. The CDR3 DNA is TGTGCCAGCGGAGTAGCGGGAGGCAAGTTCTTC. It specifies CASGVAGGKFF.

The CDR3 DNA reads TGTGCCAGCAGTCGCCCAGGCAATCAATTTCGCGAGCAGTACTTC. Encoded protein: CASSRPGNQFREQYF. The J gene is TRBJ2-7, the V gene TRBV28; the D is unclear. CDR3 length equals 15 residues. CDR1 is MDHEN and CDR2 is SYDVKM in the germline V gene. The V gene lost 5 bases and the J gene lost 6 bases, with 20 bases spanning the gap.

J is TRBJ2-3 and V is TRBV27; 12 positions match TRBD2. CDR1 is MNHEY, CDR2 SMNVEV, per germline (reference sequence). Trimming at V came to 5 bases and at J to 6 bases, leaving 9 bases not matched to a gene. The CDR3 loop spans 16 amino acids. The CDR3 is CASSLPGLAGTDTQYF. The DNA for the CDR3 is TGTGCCAGCAGTCTACCAGGACTAGCGGGAACGGATACGCAGTATTTT.

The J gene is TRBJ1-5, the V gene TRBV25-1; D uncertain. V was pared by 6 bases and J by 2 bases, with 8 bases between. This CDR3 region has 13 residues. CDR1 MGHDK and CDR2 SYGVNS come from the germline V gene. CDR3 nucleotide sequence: TGTGCCAGCAGAGCAACAGGCAATCAGCCCCAGCATTTT. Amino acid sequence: CASRATGNQPQHF.

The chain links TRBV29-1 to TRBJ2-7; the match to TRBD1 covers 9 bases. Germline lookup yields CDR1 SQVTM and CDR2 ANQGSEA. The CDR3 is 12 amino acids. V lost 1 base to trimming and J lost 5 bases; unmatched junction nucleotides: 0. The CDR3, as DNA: TGCAGCGTTGAAGGACAGGGGGACGAGCAGTACTTC. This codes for CSVEGQGDEQYF.

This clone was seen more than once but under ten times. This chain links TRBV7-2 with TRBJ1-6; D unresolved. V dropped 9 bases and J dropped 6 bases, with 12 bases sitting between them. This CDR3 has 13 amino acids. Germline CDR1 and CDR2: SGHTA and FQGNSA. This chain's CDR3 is CASQRVPNSPLHF. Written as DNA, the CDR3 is TGTGCCAGTCAGCGGGTTCCTAATTCACCCCTCCACTTT. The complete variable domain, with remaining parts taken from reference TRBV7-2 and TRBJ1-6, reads GAGVSQSPSNKVTEKGKDVELRCDPISGHTALYWYRQSLGQGLEFLIYFQGNSAPDKSGLPSDRFSAERTGGSVSTLTIQRTQQEDSAVYLCASQRVPNSPLHFGNGTRLTVT.

CDR3 region: CASSPAGDTEAFF. The CDR3 coding sequence is TGTGCCAGCTCACCAGCAGGGGACACTGAAGCTTTCTTT. The chain couples TRBV18 to TRBJ1-1; D possibly corresponds to TRBD1 (6 bases). Germline CDR1 is KGHSH and CDR2 is LQKENI. V was shortened by 2 bases and J by 3 bases, with 7 bases between the two germline ends. The CDR3 contains 13 residues.

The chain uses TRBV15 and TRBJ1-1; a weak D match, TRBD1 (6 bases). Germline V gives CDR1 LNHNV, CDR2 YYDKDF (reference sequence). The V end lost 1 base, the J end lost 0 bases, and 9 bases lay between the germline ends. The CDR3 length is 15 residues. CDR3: CATSRGTAMNTEAFF. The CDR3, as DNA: TGTGCCACCAGCAGAGGGACAGCCATGAACACTGAAGCTTTCTTT.

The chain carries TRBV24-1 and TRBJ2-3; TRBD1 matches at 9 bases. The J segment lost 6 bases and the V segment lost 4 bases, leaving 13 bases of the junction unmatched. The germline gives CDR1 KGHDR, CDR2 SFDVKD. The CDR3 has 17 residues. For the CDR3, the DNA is TGTGCCACCAGTGACCCACAACCGGGACAGGGAGGGGATACGCAGTATTTT. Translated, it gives CATSDPQPGQGGDTQYF.

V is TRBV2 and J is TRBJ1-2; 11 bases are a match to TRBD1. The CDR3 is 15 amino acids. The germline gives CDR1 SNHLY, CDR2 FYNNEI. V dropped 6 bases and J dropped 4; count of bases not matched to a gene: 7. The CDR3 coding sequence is TGTGCCAGCAGGACCGGGACAGGGGGTGTCTATGGCTACACCTTC. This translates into CASRTGTGGVYGYTF. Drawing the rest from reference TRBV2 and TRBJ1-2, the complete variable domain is EPEVTQTPSHQVTQMGQEVILRCVPISNHLYFYWYRQILGQKVEFLVSFYNNEISEKSEIFDDQFSVERPDGSNFTLKIRSTKLEDSAMYFCASRTGTGGVYGYTFGSGTRLTVV.

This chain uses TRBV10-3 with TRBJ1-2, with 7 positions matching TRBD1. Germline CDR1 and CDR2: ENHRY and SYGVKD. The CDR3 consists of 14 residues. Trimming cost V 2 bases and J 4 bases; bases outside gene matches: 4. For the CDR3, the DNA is TGTGCCATCAGTGAGCCTCAGGGGGTCTATGGCTACACCTTC. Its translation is CAISEPQGVYGYTF.

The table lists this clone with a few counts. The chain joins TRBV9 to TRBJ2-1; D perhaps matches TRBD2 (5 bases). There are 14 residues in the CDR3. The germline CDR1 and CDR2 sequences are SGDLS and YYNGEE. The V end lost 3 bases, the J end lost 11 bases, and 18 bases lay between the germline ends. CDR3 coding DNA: TGTGCCAGCAGCGAGACTACCGACGGCACACAGCAGTTCTTC. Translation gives CASSETTDGTQQFF.

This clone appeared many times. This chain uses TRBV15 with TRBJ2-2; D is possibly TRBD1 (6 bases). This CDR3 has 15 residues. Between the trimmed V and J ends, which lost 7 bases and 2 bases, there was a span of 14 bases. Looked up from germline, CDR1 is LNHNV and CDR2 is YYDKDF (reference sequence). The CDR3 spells CATNTGPRNTGELFF. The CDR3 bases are TGTGCCACCAATACAGGGCCTCGAAACACCGGGGAGCTGTTTTTT.

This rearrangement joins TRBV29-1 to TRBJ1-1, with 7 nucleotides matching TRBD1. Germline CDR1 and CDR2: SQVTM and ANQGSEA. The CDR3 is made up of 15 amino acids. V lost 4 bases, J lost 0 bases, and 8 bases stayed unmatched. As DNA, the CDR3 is TGCAGCGTTGGCTCGGGACAGCTCATGAACACTGAAGCTTTCTTT. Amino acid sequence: CSVGSGQLMNTEAFF.

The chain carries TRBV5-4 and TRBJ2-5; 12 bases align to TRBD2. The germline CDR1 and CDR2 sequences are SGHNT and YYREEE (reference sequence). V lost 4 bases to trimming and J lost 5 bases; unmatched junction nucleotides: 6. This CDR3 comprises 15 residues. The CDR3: CASSASGGAVETQYF. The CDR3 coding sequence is TGTGCCAGCAGCGCTAGCGGGGGGGCCGTCGAGACCCAGTACTTC.

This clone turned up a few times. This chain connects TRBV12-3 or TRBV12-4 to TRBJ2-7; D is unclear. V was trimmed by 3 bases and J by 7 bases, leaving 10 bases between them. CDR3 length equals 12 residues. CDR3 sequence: CASSFDTHEQYF. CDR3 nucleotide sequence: TGTGCCAGCAGTTTCGACACACATGAGCAGTACTTC.

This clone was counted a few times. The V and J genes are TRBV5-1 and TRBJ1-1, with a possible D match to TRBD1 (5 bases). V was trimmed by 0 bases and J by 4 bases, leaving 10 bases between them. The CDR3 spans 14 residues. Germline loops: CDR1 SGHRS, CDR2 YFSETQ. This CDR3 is CASSLGQKGTEAFF. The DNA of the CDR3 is TGCGCCAGCAGCTTGGGACAGAAGGGCACTGAAGCTTTCTTT.

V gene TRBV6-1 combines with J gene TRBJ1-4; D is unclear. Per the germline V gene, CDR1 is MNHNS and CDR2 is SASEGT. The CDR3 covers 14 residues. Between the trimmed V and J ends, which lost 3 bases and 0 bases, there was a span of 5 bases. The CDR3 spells CASSESATNEKLFF. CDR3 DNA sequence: TGTGCCAGCAGTGAGTCGGCAACTAATGAAAAACTGTTTTTT.

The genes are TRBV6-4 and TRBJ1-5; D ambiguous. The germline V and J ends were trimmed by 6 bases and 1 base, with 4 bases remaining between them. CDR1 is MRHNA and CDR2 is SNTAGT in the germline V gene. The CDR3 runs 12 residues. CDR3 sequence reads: CASRRSNQPQHF. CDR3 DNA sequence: TGTGCCAGCAGGCGGAGCAATCAGCCCCAGCATTTT.

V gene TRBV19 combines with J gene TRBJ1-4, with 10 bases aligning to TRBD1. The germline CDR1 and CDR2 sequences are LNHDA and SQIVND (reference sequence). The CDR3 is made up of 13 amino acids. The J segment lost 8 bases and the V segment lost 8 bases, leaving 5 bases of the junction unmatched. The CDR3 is CASGTGEGEKLFF. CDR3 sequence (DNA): TGTGCCAGTGGGACAGGGGAGGGCGAAAAACTGTTTTTT.

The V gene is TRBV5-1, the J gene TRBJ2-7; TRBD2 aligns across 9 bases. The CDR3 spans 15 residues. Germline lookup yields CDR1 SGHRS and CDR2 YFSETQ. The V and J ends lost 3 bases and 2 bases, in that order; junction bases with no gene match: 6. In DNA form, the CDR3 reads TGCGCCAGCAGCTCCGGGACTAGCTTTACCTACGAGCAGTACTTC. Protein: CASSSGTSFTYEQYF.